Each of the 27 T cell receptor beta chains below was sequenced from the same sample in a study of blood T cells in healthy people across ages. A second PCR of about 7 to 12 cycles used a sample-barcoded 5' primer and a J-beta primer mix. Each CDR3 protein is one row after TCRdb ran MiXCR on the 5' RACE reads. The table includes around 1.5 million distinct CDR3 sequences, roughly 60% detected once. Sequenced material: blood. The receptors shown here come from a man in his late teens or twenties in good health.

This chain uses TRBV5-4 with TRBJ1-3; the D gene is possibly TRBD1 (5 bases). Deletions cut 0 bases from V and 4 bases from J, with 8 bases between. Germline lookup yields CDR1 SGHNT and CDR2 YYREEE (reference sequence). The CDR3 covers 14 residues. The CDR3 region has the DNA TGTGCCAGCAGCTTGGGGACAACGGGAAACACCATATATTTT. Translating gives CASSLGTTGNTIYF.

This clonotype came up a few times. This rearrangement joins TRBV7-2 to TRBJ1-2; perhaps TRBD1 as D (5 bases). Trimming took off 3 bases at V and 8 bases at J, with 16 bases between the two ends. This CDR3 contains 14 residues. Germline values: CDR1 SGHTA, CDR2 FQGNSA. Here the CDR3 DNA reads TGTGCCAGCAGCTTGCAGGCGGCGGACAAGGGCTACACCTTC. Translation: CASSLQAADKGYTF.

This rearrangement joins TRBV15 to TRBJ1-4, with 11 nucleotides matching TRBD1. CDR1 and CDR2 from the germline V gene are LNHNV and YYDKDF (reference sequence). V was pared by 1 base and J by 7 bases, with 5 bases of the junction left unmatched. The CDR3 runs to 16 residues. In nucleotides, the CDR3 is TGTGCCACCAGCAGAGCCTCCGGGACAGGGGGTGAAAAACTGTTTTTT. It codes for CATSRASGTGGEKLFF.

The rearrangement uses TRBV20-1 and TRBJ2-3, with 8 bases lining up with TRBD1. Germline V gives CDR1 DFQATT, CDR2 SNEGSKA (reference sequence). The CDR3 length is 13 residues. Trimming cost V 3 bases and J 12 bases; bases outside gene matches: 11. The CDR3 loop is CSASEPGTGGQYF. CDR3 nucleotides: TGCAGTGCTAGTGAACCCGGGACAGGTGGCCAGTATTTT.

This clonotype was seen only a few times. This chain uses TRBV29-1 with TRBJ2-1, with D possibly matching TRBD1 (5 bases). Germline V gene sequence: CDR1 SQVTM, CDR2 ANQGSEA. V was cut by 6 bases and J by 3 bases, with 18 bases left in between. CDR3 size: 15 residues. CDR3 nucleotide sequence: TGCAGCGTGGTCCTCCTAGGGGAACTCTACAATGAGCAGTTCTTC. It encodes CSVVLLGELYNEQFF.

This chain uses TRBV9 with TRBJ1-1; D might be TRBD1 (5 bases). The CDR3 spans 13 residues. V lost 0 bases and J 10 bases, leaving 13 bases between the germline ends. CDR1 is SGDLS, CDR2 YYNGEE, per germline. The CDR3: CASSVVYPGPAFF. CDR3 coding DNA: TGTGCCAGCAGCGTAGTATATCCAGGGCCAGCTTTCTTT.

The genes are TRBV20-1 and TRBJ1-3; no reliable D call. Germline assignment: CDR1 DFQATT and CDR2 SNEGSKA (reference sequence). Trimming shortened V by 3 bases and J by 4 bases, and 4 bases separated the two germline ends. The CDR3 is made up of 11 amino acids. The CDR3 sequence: CSARTGNTIYF. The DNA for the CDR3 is TGCAGTGCTAGGACAGGAAACACCATATATTTT.

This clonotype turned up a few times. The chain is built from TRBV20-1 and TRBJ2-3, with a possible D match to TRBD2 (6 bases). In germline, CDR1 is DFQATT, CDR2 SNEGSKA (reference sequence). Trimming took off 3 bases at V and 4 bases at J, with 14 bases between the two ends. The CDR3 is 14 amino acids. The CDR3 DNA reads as TGCAGTGCTAGTGCCGGGAGAGACGCAGATACGCAGTATTTT. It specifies CSASAGRDADTQYF.

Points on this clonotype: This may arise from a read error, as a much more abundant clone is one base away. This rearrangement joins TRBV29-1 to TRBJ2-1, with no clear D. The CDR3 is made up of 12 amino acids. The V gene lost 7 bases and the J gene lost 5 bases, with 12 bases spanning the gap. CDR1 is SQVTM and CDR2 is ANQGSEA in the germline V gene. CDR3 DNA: TGCAGCGCCGAAGACGACCACAATGAGCAGTTCTTC. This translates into CSAEDDHNEQFF.

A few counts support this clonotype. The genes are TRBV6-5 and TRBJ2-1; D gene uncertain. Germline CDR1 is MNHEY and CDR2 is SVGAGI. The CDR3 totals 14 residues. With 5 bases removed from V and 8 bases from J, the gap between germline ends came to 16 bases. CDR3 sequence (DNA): TGTGCCAGCAGTAAGAGGACCTTTAGGGATGAGCAGTTCTTC. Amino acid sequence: CASSKRTFRDEQFF.

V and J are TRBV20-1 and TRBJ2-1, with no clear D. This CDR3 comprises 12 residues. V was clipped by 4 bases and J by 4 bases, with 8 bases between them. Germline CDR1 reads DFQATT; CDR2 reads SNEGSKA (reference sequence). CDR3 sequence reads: CSATAPYNEQFF. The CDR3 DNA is TGCAGTGCTACGGCCCCTTACAATGAGCAGTTCTTC.

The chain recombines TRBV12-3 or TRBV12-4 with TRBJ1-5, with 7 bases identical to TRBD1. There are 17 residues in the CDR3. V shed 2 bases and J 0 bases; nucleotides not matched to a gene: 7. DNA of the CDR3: TGTGCCAGCAGTTTAAGGCAGGGGGATTATAGCAATCAGCCCCAGCATTTT. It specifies CASSLRQGDYSNQPQHF.

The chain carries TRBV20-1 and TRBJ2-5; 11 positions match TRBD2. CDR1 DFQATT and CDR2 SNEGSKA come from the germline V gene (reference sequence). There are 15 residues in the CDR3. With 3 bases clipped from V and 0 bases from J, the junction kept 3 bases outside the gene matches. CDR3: CSARGTSGYQETQYF. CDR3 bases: TGCAGTGCTAGGGGGACTAGCGGTTACCAAGAGACCCAGTACTTC.

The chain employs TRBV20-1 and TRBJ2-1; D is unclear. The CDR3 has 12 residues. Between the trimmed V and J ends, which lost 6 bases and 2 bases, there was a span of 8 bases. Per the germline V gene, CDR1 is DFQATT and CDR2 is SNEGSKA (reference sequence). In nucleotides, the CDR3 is TGCAGTGCGCGTGCCCCCTACAATGAGCAGTTCTTC. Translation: CSARAPYNEQFF.

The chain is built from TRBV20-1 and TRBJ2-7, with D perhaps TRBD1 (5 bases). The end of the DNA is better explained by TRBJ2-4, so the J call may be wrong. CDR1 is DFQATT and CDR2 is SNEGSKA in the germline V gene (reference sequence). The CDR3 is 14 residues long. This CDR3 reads CSAGQNTRAAIQYF. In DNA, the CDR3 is TGCAGTGCTGGACAAAACACACGGGCAGCCATTCAGTACTTC.

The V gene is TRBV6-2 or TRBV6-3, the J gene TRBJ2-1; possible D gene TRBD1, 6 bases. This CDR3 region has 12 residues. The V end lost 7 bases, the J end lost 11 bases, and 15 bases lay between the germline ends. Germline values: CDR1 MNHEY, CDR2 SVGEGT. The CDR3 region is CASTQWTAKQFF. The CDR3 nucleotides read TGTGCCAGCACCCAATGGACAGCTAAGCAGTTCTTC.

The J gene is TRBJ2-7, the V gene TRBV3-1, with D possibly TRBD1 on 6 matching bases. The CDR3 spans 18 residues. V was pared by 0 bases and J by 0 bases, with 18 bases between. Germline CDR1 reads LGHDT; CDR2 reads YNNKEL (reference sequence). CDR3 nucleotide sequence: TGTGCCAGCAGCCAAGAAGGCCTCACCGGGACAAACTCCTACGAGCAGTACTTC. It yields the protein CASSQEGLTGTNSYEQYF.

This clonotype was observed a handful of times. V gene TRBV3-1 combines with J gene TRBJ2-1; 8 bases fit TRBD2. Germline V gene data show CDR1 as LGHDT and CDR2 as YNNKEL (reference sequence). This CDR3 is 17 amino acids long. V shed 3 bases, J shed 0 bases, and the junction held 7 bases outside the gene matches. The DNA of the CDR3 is TGTGCCAGCAGCCAGGCAGTAGCGGGGAGCTCCTACAATGAGCAGTTCTTC. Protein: CASSQAVAGSSYNEQFF.

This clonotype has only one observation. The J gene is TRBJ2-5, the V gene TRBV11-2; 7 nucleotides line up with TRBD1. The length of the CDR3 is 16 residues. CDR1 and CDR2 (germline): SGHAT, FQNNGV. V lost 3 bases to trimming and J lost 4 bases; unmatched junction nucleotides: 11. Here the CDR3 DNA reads TGTGCCAGCAGCTTTTTACCCGGGACAGTCAGAGAGACCCAGTACTTC. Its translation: CASSFLPGTVRETQYF.

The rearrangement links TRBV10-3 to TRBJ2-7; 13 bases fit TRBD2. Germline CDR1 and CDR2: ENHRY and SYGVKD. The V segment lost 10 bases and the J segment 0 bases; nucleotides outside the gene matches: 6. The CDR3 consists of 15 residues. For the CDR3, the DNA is TGTGCCACCAGGACTAGCGGGGGAAGCTCCTACGAGCAGTACTTC. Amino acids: CATRTSGGSSYEQYF.

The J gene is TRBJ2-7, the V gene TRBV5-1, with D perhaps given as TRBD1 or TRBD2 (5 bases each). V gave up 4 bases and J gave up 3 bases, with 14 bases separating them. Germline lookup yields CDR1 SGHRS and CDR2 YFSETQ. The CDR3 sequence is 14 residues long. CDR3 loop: CASSLSRGDYEQYF. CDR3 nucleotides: TGCGCCAGCAGCCTTTCTCGAGGGGACTACGAGCAGTACTTC.

CDR3 in amino acids: CATSDLPGGELFF. The CDR3 region has the DNA TGTGCCACCAGTGATTTGCCCGGCGGGGAGCTGTTTTTT. V is TRBV24-1 and J is TRBJ2-2; D remains unclear. The CDR3 spans 13 residues. Germline loops: CDR1 KGHDR, CDR2 SFDVKD. Trimming left V 0 bases short and J 7 bases short, with 5 bases between.

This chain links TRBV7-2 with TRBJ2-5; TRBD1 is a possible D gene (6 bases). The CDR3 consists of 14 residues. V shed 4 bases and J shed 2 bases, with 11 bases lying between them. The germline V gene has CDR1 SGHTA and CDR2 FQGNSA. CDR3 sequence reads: CASSSGTKQETQYF. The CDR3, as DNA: TGTGCCAGCAGCTCCGGGACAAAACAAGAGACCCAGTACTTC.

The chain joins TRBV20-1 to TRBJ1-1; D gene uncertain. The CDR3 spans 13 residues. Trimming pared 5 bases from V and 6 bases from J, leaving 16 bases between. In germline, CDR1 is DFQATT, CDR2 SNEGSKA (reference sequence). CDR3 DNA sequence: TGCAGTGCTGGCGGAGGAGTCAACGCTGAAGCTTTCTTT. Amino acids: CSAGGGVNAEAFF.

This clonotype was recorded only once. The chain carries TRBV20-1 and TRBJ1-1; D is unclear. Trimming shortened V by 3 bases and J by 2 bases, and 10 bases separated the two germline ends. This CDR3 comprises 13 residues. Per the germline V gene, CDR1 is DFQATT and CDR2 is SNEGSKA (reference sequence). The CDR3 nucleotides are TGCAGTGCTAGCGGTCGGGGAAACACTGAAGCTTTCTTT. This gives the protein CSASGRGNTEAFF.

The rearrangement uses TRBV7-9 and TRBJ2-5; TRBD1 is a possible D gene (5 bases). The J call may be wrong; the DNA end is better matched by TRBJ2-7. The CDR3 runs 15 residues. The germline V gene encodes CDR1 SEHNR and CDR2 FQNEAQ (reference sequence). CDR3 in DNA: TGTGCCAGCAGCTTAGGCGCAGGGTACTACTACGAGCAGTACTTC. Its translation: CASSLGAGYYYEQYF.

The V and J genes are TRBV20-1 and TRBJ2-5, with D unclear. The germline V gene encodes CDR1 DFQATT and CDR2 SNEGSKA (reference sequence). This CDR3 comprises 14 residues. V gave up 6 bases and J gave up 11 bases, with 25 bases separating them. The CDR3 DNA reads TGCAGTGCCCTCGGCCCTTCTTCCTACAATGAGCAGTACTTC. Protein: CSALGPSSYNEQYF.